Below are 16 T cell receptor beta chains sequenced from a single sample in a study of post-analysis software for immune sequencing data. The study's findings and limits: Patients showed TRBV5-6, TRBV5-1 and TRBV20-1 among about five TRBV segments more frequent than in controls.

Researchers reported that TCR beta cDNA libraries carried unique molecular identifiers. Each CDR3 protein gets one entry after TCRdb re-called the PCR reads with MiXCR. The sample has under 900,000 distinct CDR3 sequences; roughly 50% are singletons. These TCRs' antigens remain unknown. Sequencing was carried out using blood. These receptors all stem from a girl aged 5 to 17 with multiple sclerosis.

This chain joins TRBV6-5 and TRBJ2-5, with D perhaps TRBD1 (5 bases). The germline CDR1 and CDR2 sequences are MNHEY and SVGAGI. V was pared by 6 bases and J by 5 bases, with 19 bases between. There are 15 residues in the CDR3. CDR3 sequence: CASSFGLGASETQYF. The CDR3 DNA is TGTGCCAGCAGCTTCGGATTAGGGGCTTCGGAGACCCAGTACTTC.

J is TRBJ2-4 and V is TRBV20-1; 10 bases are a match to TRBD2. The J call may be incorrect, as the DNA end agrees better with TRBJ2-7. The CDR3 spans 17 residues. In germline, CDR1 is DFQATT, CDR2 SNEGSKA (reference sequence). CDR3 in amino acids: CSARDSGRTGGYYEQYF. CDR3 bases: TGCAGTGCTAGAGATAGCGGGAGGACGGGGGGTTACTACGAGCAGTACTTC.

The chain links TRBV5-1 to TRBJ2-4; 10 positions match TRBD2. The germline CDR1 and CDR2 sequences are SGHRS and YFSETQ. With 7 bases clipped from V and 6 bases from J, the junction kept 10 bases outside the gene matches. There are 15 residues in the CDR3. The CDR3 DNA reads TGCGCCAGCCACGACCTAGCGGGAGTCTTAAACATTCAGTACTTC. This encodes CASHDLAGVLNIQYF.

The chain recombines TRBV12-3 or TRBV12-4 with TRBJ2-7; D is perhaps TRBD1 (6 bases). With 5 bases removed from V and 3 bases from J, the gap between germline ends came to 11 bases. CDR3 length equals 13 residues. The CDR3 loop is CASSPTGHYEQYF. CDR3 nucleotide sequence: TGTGCCAGCAGTCCAACGGGACACTACGAGCAGTACTTC.

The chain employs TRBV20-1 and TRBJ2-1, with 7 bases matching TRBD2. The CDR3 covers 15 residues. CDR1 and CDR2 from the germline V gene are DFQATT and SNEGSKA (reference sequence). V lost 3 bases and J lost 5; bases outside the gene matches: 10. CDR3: CSASRPLAENNEQFF. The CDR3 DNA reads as TGCAGTGCTAGCCGACCCCTAGCGGAAAACAATGAGCAGTTCTTC.

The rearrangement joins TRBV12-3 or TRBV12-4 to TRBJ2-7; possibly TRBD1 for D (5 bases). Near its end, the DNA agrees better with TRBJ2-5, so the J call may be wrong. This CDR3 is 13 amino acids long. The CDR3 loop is CASTGFRAETQYF. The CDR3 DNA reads TGTGCCAGCACCGGGTTCAGGGCGGAGACCCAGTACTTC.

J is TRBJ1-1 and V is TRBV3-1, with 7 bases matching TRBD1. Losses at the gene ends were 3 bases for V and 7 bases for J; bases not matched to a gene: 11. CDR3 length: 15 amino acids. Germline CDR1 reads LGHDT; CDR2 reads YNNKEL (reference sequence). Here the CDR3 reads CASSHDPRTGREAFF. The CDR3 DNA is TGTGCCAGCAGCCACGATCCTCGGACAGGTCGTGAAGCTTTCTTT.

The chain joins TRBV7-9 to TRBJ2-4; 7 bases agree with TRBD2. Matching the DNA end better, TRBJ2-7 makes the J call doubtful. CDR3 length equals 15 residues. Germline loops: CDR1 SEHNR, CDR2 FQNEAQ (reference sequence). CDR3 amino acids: CASSYGTNDAAEQYF. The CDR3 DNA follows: TGTGCCAGCAGCTACGGGACTAACGACGCCGCCGAGCAGTACTTC.

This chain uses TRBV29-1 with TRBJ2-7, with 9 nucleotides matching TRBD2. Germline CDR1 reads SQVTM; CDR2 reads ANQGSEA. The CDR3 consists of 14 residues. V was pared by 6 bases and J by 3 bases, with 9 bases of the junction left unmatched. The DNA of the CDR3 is TGCAGCGTAGCTCCGGCTAGCGGGATCTACGAGCAGTACTTC. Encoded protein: CSVAPASGIYEQYF.

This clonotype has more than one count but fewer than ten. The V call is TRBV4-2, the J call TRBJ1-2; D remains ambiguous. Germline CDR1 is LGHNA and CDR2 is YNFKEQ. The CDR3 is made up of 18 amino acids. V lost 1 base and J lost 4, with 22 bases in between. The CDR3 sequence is CASSQGRLRIEAIYGYTF. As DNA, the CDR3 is TGTGCCAGCAGCCAAGGGAGATTAAGAATTGAGGCTATCTATGGCTACACCTTC.

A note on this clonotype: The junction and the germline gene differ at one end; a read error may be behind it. This chain's CDR3 is CASSPAEGTGVEQYF. In nucleotides, the CDR3 is TGTGCTAGCAGCCCAGCCGAGGGGACAGGGGTTGAGCAGTACTTC. This sequence joins TRBV7-7 and TRBJ2-7, with TRBD1 matching 10 bases. This CDR3 spans 15 amino acids. Germline assignment: CDR1 SSHAT and CDR2 FNYEAQ (reference sequence).

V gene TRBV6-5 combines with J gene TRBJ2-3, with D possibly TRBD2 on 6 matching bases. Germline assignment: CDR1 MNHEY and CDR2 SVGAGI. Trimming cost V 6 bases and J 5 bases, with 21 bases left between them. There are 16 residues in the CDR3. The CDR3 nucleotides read TGTGCCAGCAGCCGCCTCGGGGGAGGTTTGGGAGATACGCAGTATTTT. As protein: CASSRLGGGLGDTQYF.

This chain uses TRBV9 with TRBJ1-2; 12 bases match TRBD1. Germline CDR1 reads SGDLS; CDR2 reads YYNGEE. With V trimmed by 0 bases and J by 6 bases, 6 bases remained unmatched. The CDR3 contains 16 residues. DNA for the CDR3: TGTGCCAGCAGCGTAGCCCGGGACAGGGGGCTGCATGGCTACACCTTC. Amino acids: CASSVARDRGLHGYTF.

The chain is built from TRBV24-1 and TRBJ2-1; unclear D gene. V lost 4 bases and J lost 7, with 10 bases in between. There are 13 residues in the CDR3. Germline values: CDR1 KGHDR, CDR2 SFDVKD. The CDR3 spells CATSDTVNNEQFF. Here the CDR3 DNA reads TGTGCCACCAGTGACACAGTAAATAATGAGCAGTTCTTC.

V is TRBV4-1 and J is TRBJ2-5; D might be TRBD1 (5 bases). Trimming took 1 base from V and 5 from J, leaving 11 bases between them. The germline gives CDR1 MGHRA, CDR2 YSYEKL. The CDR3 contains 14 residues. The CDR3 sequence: CASSQGSPGETQYF. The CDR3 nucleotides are TGCGCCAGCAGCCAAGGCTCCCCAGGGGAGACCCAGTACTTC.

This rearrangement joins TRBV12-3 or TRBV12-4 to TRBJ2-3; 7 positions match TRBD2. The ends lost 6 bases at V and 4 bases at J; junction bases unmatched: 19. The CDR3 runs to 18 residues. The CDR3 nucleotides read TGTGCCAGCAGGGGGCCGCGAACCCCATCCACTAGCGCAGATACGCAGTATTTT. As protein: CASRGPRTPSTSADTQYF.